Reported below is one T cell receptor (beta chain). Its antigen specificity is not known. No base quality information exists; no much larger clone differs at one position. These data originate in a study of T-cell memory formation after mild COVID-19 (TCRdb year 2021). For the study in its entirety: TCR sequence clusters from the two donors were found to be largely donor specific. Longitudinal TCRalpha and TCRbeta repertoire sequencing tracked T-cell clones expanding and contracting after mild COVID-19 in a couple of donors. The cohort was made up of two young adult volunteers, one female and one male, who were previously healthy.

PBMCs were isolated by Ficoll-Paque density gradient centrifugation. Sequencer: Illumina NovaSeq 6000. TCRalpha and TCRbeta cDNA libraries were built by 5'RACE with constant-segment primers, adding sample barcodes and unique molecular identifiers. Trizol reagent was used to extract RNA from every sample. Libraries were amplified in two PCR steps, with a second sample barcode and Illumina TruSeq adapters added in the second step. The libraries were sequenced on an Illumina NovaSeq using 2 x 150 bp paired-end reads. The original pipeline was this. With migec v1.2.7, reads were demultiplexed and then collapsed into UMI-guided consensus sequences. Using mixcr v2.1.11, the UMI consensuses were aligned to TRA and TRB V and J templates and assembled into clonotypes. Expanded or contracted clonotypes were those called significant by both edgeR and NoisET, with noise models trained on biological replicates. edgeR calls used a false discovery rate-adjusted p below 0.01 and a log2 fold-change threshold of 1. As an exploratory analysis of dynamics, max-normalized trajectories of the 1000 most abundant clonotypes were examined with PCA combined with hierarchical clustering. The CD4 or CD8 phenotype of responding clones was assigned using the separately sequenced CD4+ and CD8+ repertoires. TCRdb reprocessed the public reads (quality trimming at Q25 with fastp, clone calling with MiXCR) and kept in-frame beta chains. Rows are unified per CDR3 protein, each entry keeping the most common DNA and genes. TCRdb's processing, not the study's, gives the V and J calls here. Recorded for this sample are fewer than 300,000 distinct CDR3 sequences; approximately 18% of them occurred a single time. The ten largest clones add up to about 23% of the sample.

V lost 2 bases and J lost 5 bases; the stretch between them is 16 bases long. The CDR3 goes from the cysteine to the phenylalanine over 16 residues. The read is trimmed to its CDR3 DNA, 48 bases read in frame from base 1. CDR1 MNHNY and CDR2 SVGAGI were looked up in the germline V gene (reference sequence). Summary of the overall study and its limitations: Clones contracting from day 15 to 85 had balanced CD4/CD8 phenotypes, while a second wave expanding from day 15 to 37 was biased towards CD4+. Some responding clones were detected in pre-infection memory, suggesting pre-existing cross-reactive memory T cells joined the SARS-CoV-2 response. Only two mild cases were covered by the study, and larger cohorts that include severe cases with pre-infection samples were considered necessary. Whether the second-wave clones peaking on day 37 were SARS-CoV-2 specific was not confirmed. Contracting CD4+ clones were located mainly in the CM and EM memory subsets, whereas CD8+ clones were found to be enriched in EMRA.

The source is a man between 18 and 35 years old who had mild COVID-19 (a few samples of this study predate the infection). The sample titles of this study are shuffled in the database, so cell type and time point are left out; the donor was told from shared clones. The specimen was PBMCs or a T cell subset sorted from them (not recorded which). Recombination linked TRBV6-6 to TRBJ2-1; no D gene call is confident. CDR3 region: CASSYPKGPIDNEQFF. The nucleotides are TGTGCCAGCAGTTACCCAAAGGGTCCGATCGACAATGAGCAGTTCTTC.